This TCR beta chain is drawn from a study of cytomegalovirus exposure and HLA in healthy donors. Overall study results and limits: First-cohort TCR clusters were later found to tend to co-occur in the approximately 120 validation repertoires. CMV antigen specificity was confirmed in vitro for a few CMV-associated chains.

The length of the CDR3 is 13 residues. Trimming stripped 4 bases from V and 3 bases from J, with 9 bases between. From germline, CDR1 is LNHDA and CDR2 SQIVND (reference sequence). This clone came up once. What it binds is not known. This table comes from immunoSEQ multiplex PCR, and its TCRdb copy is limited to in-frame clones, with some not included. Of 92,000 or so clones listed, around 96% were seen once; the top ten hold 0.6% to 0.95%. The J gene is TRBJ1-1, the V gene TRBV19; weak D call: TRBD1 (5 bases). This clonotype originated in a man aged 18 to 30 in good health and CMV-seronegative. The source material was PBMCs. For the CDR3, the DNA is TGTGCCAGTAGTAATGTCAGGGACACTGAAGCTTTCTTT. It encodes CASSNVRDTEAFF.